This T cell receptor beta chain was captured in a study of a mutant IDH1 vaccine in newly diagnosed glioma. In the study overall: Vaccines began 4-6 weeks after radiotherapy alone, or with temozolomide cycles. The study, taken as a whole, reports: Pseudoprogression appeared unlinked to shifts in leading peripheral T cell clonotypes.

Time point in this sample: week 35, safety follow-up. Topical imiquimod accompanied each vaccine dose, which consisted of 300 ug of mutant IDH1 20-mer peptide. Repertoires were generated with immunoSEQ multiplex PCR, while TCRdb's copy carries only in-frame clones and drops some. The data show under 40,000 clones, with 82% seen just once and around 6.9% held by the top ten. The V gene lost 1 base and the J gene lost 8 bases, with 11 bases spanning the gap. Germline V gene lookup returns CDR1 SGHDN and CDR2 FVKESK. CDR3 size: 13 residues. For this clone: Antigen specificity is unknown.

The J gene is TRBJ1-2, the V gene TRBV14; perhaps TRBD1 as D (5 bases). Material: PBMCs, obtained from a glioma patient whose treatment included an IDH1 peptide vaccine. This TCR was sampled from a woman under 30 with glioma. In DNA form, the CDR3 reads TGTGCCAGCAGCCAAGGAGGGGTAGGCGGCTACACCTTC. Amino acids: CASSQGGVGGYTF.